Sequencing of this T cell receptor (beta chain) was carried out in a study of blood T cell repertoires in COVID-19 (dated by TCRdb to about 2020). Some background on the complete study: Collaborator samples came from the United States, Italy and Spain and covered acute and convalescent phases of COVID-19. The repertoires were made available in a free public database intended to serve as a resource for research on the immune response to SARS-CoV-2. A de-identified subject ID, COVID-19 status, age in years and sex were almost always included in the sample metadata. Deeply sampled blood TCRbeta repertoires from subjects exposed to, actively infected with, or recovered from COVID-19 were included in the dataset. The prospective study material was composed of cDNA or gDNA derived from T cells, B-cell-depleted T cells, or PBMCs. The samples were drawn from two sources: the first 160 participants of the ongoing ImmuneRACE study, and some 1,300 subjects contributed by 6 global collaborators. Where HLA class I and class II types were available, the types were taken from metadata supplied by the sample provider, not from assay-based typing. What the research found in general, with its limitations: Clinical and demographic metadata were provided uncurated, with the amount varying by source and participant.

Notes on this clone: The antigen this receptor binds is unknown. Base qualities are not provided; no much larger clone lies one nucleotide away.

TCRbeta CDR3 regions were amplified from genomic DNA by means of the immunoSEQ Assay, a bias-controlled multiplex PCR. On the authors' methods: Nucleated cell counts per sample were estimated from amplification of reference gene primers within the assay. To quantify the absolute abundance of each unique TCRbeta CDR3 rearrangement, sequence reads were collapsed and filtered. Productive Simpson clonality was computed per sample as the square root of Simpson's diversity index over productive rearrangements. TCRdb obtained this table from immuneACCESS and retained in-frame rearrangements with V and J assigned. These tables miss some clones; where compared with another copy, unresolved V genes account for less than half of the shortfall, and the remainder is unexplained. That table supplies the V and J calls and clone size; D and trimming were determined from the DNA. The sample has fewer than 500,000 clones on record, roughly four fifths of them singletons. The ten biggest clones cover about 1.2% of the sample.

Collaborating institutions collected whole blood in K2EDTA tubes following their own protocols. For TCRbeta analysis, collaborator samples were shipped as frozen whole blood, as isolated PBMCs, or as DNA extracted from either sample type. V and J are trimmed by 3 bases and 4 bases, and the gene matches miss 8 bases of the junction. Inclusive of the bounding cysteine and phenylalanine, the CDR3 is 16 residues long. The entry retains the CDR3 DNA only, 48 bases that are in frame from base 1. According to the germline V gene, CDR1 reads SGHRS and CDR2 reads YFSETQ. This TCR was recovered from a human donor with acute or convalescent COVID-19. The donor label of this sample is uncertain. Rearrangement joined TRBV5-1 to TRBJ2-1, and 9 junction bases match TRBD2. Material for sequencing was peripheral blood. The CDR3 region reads CASSSTGTSIYNEQFF. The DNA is TGCGCCAGCAGCTCGACCGGGACTAGCATATACAATGAGCAGTTCTTC.